This T cell receptor (beta chain) was captured in a study of cytomegalovirus exposure and HLA in healthy donors. Study-wide points: Common viral pathogens seemed, in a later analysis, to connect with several of the most significant clusters.

Note on this clone: What it recognizes is unknown.

The PCR employed 60 Vbeta primers together with 13 Jbeta primers. Profiled with immunoSEQ multiplex PCR; TCRdb holds only in-frame clones, not every one. This table holds 55,000 to 80,000 clones, roughly 73% found once. The trim removed 3 bases at V and 3 bases at J, leaving 10 bases unmatched. CDR1 SGHDN and CDR2 FVKESK come from the germline V gene. The CDR3 spans 16 residues. J is TRBJ2-7 and V is TRBV14, with 8 bases identical to TRBD1. The specimen sequenced was PBMCs. This clonotype was sampled from a woman in her thirties or forties in good health and CMV-seropositive. The CDR3 nucleotides are TGTGCCAGCAGCCATATGGACAGGGACGGGGACTACGAGCAGTACTTC. Its translation is CASSHMDRDGDYEQYF.